This T cell receptor (beta chain) was sequenced during a study of T-cell memory formation after mild COVID-19. Constant-segment-primed 5'RACE gave TCR alpha and TCR beta cDNA libraries with sample barcodes and UMIs. One entry per CDR3 protein results from TCRdb running MiXCR on the 5' RACE reads. The repertoire holds around 130,000 distinct CDR3 sequences, with roughly 6% as singletons. This clonotype has a count of ten or more. Its antigen is still unknown. V dropped 1 base and J dropped 2 bases, with 7 bases sitting between them. Germline V gene lookup returns CDR1 SGHTA and CDR2 FQGNSA. CDR3 length equals 14 residues. Study-wide results and limits: Proof of SARS-CoV-2 specificity was absent for the second-wave clones that crested on day 37.

The J gene is TRBJ2-3, the V gene TRBV7-2; D gene unclear. Sequencing was carried out using PBMCs or a T cell subset sorted from them (not recorded which). This receptor was obtained from an adult woman who had mild COVID-19 (a few samples of this study predate the infection). Cell type and time point are not known. CDR3 sequence reads: CASSLGGDTDTQYF. In nucleotides, the CDR3 is TGTGCCAGCAGCTTAGGGGGTGACACAGATACGCAGTATTTT.